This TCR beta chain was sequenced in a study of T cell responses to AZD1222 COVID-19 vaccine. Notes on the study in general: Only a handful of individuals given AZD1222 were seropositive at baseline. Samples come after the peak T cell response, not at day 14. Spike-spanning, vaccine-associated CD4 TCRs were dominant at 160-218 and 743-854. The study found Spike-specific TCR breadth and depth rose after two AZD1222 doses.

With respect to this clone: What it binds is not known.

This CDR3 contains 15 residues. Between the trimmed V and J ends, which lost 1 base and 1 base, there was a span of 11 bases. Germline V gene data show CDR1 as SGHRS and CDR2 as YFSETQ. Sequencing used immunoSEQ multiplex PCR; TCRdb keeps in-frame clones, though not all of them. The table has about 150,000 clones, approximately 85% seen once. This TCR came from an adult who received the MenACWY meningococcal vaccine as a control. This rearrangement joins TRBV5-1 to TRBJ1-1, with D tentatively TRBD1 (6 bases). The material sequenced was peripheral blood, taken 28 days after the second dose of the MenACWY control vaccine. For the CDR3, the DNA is TGCGCCAGCAGCTTGATGGGGGCCTCGAACACTGAAGCTTTCTTT. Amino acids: CASSLMGASNTEAFF.